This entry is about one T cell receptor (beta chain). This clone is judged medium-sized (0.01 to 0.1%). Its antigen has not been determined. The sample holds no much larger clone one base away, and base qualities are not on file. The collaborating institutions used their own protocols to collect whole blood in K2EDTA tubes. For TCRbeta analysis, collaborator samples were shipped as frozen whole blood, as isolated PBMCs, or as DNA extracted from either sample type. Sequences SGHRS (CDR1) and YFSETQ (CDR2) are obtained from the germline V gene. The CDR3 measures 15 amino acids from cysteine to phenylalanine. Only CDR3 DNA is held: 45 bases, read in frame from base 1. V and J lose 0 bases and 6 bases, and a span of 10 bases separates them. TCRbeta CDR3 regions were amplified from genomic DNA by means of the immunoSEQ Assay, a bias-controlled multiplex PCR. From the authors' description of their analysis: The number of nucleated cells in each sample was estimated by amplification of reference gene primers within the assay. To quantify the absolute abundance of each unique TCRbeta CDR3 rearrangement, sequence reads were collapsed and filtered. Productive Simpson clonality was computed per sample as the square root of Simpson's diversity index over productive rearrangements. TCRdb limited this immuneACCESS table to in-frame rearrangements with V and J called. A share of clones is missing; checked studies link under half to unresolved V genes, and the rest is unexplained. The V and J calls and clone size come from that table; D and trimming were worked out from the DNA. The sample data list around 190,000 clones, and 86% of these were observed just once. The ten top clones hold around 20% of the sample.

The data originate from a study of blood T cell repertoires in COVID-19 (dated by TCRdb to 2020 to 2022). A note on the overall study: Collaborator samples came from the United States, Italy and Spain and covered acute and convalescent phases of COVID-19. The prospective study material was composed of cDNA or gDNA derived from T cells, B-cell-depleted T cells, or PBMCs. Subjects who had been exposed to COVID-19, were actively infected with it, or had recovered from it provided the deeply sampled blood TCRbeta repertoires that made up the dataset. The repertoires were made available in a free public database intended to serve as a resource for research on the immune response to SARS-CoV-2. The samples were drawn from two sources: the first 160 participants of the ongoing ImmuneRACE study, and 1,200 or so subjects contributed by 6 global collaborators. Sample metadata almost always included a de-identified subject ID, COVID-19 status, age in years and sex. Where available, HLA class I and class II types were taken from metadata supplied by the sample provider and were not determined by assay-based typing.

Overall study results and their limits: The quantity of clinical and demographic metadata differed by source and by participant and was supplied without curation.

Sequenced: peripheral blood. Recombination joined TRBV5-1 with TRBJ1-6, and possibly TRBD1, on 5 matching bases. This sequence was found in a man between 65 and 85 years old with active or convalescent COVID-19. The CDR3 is CASSLAQVPNSPLHF. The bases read TGCGCCAGCAGCTTGGCACAGGTTCCTAATTCACCCCTCCACTTT. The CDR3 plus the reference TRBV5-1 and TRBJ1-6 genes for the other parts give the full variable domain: KAGVTQTPRYLIKTRGQQVTLSCSPISGHRSVSWYQQTPGQGLQFLFEYFSETQRNKGNFPGRFSGRQFSNSRSEMNVSTLELGDSALYLCASSLAQVPNSPLHFGNGTRLTVT.